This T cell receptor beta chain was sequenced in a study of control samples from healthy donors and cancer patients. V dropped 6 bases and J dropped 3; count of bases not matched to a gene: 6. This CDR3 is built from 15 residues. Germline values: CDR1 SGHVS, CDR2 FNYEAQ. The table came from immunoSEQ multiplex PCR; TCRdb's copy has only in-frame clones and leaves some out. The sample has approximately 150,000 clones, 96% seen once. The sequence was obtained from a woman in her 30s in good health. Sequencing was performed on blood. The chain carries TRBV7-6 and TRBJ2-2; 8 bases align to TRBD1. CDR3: CASRRTGSDTGELFF. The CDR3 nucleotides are TGTGCCAGCAGACGGACAGGGAGCGACACCGGGGAGCTGTTTTTT.